This entry features one TCR beta chain sequence. In the study's own analysis: Reference gene primer amplification yielded estimated nucleated cell counts. Method: immunoSEQ multiplex PCR; TCRdb's copy keeps in-frame clones and lacks some. Clone size and the V and J calls come from that table; the DNA yielded D and trimming. The sample consists of around 120,000 clones, 70% to 90% of them appearing once. This entry comes from a study of blood T cell repertoires in COVID-19. Overall study: The United States, Italy and Spain provided the acute and convalescent COVID-19 samples.

This sequence originates from a human donor in a cohort sampled during active COVID-19. The sample consisted of peripheral blood.

The CDR3 protein is CASSFVIQGYTEAFF. CDR3 nucleotide sequence: TGTGCCAGCAGTTTTGTAATACAGGGTTACACTGAAGCTTTCTTT. The chain combines TRBV6-5 with TRBJ1-1; D might be TRBD1 (6 bases). CDR1 and CDR2 (germline): MNHEY, SVGAGI. CDR3 length: 15 residues. V was cut by 4 bases and J by 3 bases, with 15 bases left in between.